The next 30 T cell receptor beta chains were all read from a single sample in a study of T cell responses to AZD1222 COVID-19 vaccine. TCRdb keeps only in-frame clones here, not all; method: immunoSEQ multiplex PCR. The sample includes about 100,000 clones, roughly 90% of them seen just once. The starting material was peripheral blood, obtained on day 0 of AZD1222 vaccination. The source is an adult in good health.

The V and J genes are TRBV6-2 or TRBV6-3 and TRBJ2-5, with 13 bases aligning to TRBD2. The germline gives CDR1 MNHEY, CDR2 SVGEGT. The CDR3 totals 15 residues. The ends lost 5 bases at V and 5 bases at J; junction bases unmatched: 5. The CDR3 is CASSRGLAGRETQYF. CDR3 DNA sequence: TGTGCCAGCAGTAGGGGACTAGCGGGGAGGGAGACCCAGTACTTC.

J is TRBJ1-6 and V is TRBV4-2; D is unclear. Germline V gene lookup returns CDR1 LGHNA and CDR2 YNFKEQ. This CDR3 spans 14 amino acids. The germline V and J ends were trimmed by 3 bases and 9 bases, with 12 bases remaining between them. CDR3: CASSHPGPGSPLHF. CDR3 nucleotides: TGTGCCAGCAGCCACCCGGGTCCGGGTTCACCCCTCCACTTT.

The V call is TRBV28, the J call TRBJ1-2, with D possibly TRBD1 on 5 matching bases. This CDR3 spans 14 amino acids. Trimming shortened V by 4 bases and J by 3 bases, and 12 bases separated the two germline ends. Germline loops: CDR1 MDHEN, CDR2 SYDVKM. CDR3 DNA: TGTGCCAGCAGTTCCCTTGACAGATACTATGGCTACACCTTC. Protein product: CASSSLDRYYGYTF.

Only one count was recorded for this clone. The chain recombines TRBV28 with TRBJ2-5, with a tentative D call TRBD1 (5 bases). This CDR3 spans 15 amino acids. V was pared by 5 bases and J by 1 base, with 14 bases between. Germline V CDR1 and CDR2: MDHEN, SYDVKM. As DNA, the CDR3 is TGTGCCAGCAGTCTCCTCGGGCAGGGCCAAGAGACCCAGTACTTC. This sequence encodes CASSLLGQGQETQYF.

The chain links TRBV25-1 to TRBJ1-2, with no clear D. The CDR3 spans 13 residues. Per the germline V gene, CDR1 is MGHDK and CDR2 is SYGVNS. Deletions cut 6 bases from V and 1 base from J, with 9 bases between. The CDR3 coding sequence is TGTGCCAGCAGGACCGCAGATAACTATGGCTACACCTTC. Protein sequence: CASRTADNYGYTF.

The chain combines TRBV6-6 with TRBJ2-7, with TRBD2 matching over 12 bases. The ends lost 4 bases at V and 5 bases at J; junction bases unmatched: 3. The CDR3 is 14 residues long. CDR1 and CDR2 (germline): MNHNY, SVGAGI (reference sequence). The CDR3 loop is CASSLLAGGHEQYF. CDR3 in DNA: TGTGCCAGCAGTTTACTAGCGGGAGGCCACGAGCAGTACTTC.

This chain connects TRBV13 to TRBJ1-2, with D perhaps matching TRBD1 (5 bases). Germline assignment: CDR1 PRHDT and CDR2 FYEKMQ (reference sequence). Between the trimmed V and J ends, which lost 5 bases and 0 bases, there was a span of 19 bases. This CDR3 is built from 17 residues. DNA for the CDR3: TGTGCCAGCAGCCCGGGAGGTTTGGGACCAGCTAACTATGGCTACACCTTC. Residues: CASSPGGLGPANYGYTF.

The chain couples TRBV12-3 or TRBV12-4 to TRBJ1-5, with a tentative D call TRBD1 (6 bases). The germline V and J ends were trimmed by 8 bases and 5 bases, with 13 bases remaining between them. The CDR3 has 13 amino acids. CDR3 DNA sequence: TGTGCCAGCGATCCCAGGGGCGATCAGCCCCAGCATTTT. Its translation is CASDPRGDQPQHF.

The V and J genes are TRBV7-2 and TRBJ1-6, with D possibly TRBD1 on 6 matching bases. Germline V gene sequence: CDR1 SGHTA, CDR2 FQGNSA. The V gene lost 4 bases and the J gene lost 8 bases, with 12 bases spanning the gap. The CDR3 spans 14 residues. The CDR3 sequence: CASSSLSGDSPLHF. CDR3 coding DNA: TGTGCCAGCAGCTCTCTGTCAGGGGATTCACCCCTCCACTTT.

This clone was seen just once. The rearrangement uses TRBV13 and TRBJ2-1, with TRBD2 matching over 9 bases. CDR3 length equals 15 residues. Germline-derived CDR1 and CDR2 are PRHDT and FYEKMQ (reference sequence). With V trimmed by 3 bases and J by 6 bases, 6 bases remained unmatched. CDR3 residues: CASSLGSGSFNEQFF. The CDR3 nucleotides read TGTGCCAGCAGCTTGGGTAGCGGGAGTTTCAATGAGCAGTTCTTC.

The chain links TRBV5-8 to TRBJ2-1; maybe TRBD2 (5 bases). V lost 5 bases and J 4 bases, leaving 10 bases between the germline ends. The CDR3 is made up of 13 amino acids. Germline V gives CDR1 SGHTS, CDR2 YDEGEE. The CDR3 is CASSYGIYNEQFF. CDR3 DNA sequence: TGTGCCAGCAGTTACGGGATTTACAATGAGCAGTTCTTC.

The V call is TRBV7-2, the J call TRBJ1-3; a weak D match, TRBD1 (5 bases). Germline V gene sequence: CDR1 SGHTA, CDR2 FQGNSA. Trimming left V 2 bases short and J 0 bases short, with 11 bases between. The CDR3 totals 16 residues. This chain's CDR3 is CASSLNTGISGNTIYF. The CDR3 bases are TGTGCCAGCAGCTTAAACACAGGAATCTCTGGAAACACCATATATTTT.

The rearrangement links TRBV14 to TRBJ2-7, with D perhaps TRBD2 (5 bases). From germline, CDR1 is SGHDN and CDR2 FVKESK. The germline V and J ends were trimmed by 5 bases and 3 bases, with 5 bases remaining between them. The CDR3 runs to 11 residues. This CDR3 reads CASSSGYEQYF. The CDR3 nucleotides read TGTGCCAGCAGCAGCGGCTACGAGCAGTACTTC.

The chain is built from TRBV2 and TRBJ2-2, with 9 positions matching TRBD1. V dropped 9 bases and J dropped 1; count of bases not matched to a gene: 3. Germline V CDR1 and CDR2: SNHLY, FYNNEI. The CDR3 contains 14 residues. The CDR3 spells CASRTGVNTGELFF. The CDR3 region has the DNA TGTGCCAGTCGGACAGGGGTGAACACCGGGGAGCTGTTTTTT.

The chain couples TRBV7-2 to TRBJ1-2; 9 positions match TRBD1. This CDR3 has 15 amino acids. Germline lookup yields CDR1 SGHTA and CDR2 FQGNSA. The V and J ends lost 1 base and 2 bases, in that order; junction bases with no gene match: 2. CDR3 nucleotides: TGTGCCAGCAGCTTAGTTGGGACAGGGAACTATGGCTACACCTTC. Protein product: CASSLVGTGNYGYTF.

The gene calls are TRBV21-1 and TRBJ2-7; the table's D gene call, TRBD2, was not cross checked with the DNA. TRBV21-1 is a pseudogene locus. The CDR3 consists of 17 residues. The CDR3, as DNA: TGTGCCAGCAGCAAAGATCGGCTAGCGGGACGGTCCTACGAGCAGTACTTC. Encoded protein: CASSKDRLAGRSYEQYF.

This chain connects TRBV7-2 to TRBJ1-1, with 7 bases identical to TRBD1. The CDR3 runs to 12 residues. Unmatched junction bases numbered 5, after V lost 5 bases and J lost 8 bases. Germline CDR1 is SGHTA and CDR2 is FQGNSA. CDR3: CASSVQGIEAFF. The CDR3 coding sequence is TGTGCCAGCAGCGTACAGGGGATCGAAGCTTTCTTT.

The chain recombines TRBV12-3 or TRBV12-4 with TRBJ2-7; TRBD2 agrees at 7 bases. The CDR3 is made up of 13 amino acids. The V gene end was trimmed by 1 base and the J gene end by 3 bases; junction bases not matched to a gene: 0. The CDR3 nucleotides are TGTGCCAGCAGTTTAGGCGGGGGCTACGAGCAGTACTTC. This translates into CASSLGGGYEQYF.

This sequence joins TRBV15 and TRBJ2-5; tentatively, D is TRBD1 (5 bases). The CDR3 sequence is 15 residues long. Trimming removed 1 base from V and 2 bases from J, with 11 bases in between. Germline V gene lookup returns CDR1 LNHNV and CDR2 YYDKDF (reference sequence). The chain's CDR3 is CATSRGAGLQETQYF. CDR3 sequence (DNA): TGTGCCACCAGCAGAGGAGCAGGGCTACAAGAGACCCAGTACTTC.

V is TRBV18 and J is TRBJ2-7; 7 bases map to TRBD2. The CDR3 is 14 residues long. The junction had 3 bases not matched to a gene; V was cut back by 1 base and J by 3 bases. CDR1 and CDR2 (germline): KGHSH, LQKENI. CDR3: CASSPLASGYEQYF. CDR3 nucleotides: TGTGCCAGCTCACCACTGGCTAGCGGCTACGAGCAGTACTTC. The full variable domain, rest sourced from reference TRBV18 and TRBJ2-7, is NAGVMQNPRHLVRRRGQEARLRCSPMKGHSHVYWYRQLPEEGLKFMVYLQKENIIDESGMPKERFSAEFPKEGPSILRIQQVVRGDSAAYFCASSPLASGYEQYFGPGTRLTVT.

The genes are TRBV9 and TRBJ1-3; D is unresolved. V was trimmed by 0 bases and J by 2 bases, leaving 6 bases between them. The CDR3 contains 14 residues. Germline V gene lookup returns CDR1 SGDLS and CDR2 YYNGEE. CDR3 nucleotide sequence: TGTGCCAGCAGCGTAGAGGCAGCTGGAAACACCATATATTTT. It encodes CASSVEAAGNTIYF. The full variable domain, in which reference TRBV9 and TRBJ1-3 provide the parts outside the CDR3, is DSGVTQTPKHLITATGQRVTLRCSPRSGDLSVYWYQQSLDQGLQFLIQYYNGEERAKGNILERFSAQQFPDLHSELNLSSLELGDSALYFCASSVEAAGNTIYFGEGSWLTVV.

The J gene is TRBJ1-3, the V gene TRBV4-2; 8 nucleotides line up with TRBD1. The CDR3 runs to 15 residues. CDR1 LGHNA and CDR2 YNFKEQ come from the germline V gene. J gave up 7 bases and V 2 bases, and 7 bases lay outside the gene matches. CDR3 sequence reads: CASSQLRTGRNTIYF. CDR3 coding DNA: TGTGCCAGCAGCCAACTCAGGACAGGGCGGAACACCATATATTTT.

The chain recombines TRBV21-1 with TRBJ1-6. TRBV21-1 is reported as a pseudogene. The CDR3 extends over 19 amino acids. CDR3 nucleotide sequence: TGTGCCAGCAGCAAGCGGAGGGGGGGTGGTAGCTCCTATAATTCACCCCTCCACTTT. Translated: CASSKRRGGGSSYNSPLHF.

The chain recombines TRBV30 with TRBJ2-1; either TRBD1 or TRBD2 may fit D (6 bases each). The germline CDR1 and CDR2 sequences are GTSNPN and SVGIG (reference sequence). The CDR3 is 16 residues long. Trimming left V 3 bases short and J 2 bases short, with 17 bases between. The CDR3, as DNA: TGTGCCTGGAGAAGGGGGGACTTTCCAACCTACAATGAGCAGTTCTTC. Residues: CAWRRGDFPTYNEQFF.

In this sample, this clone turned up once. The chain has TRBV5-1 and TRBJ2-3; TRBD2 agrees at 16 bases. The CDR3 spans 20 residues. Germline V gives CDR1 SGHRS, CDR2 YFSETQ. After removal of 0 bases from V and 2 bases from J, the junction contained 9 bases not matched to a gene. The DNA for the CDR3 is TGCGCCAGCAGCTTGGGGGGACTAGCGGGAGGGCCGTCCCCCACAGATACGCAGTATTTT. It specifies CASSLGGLAGGPSPTDTQYF.

This chain joins TRBV19 and TRBJ1-2; TRBD1 might be the D (6 bases). CDR1 and CDR2 from the germline V gene are LNHDA and SQIVND (reference sequence). This CDR3 has 13 residues. V was pared by 10 bases and J by 4 bases, with 16 bases between. CDR3 DNA: TGTGCCACACTGGGCAGGGGTGTCTATGGCTACACCTTC. Translated: CATLGRGVYGYTF.

This clone was seen only a few times. The V gene is TRBV15, the J gene TRBJ2-7; tentatively, D is TRBD1 or TRBD2 (6 bases each). The CDR3 length is 19 residues. The V end was cut by 2 bases, the J end by 0 bases, with 23 bases between. CDR1 and CDR2 from the germline V gene are LNHNV and YYDKDF (reference sequence). The CDR3 DNA reads as TGTGCCACCAGCAGAACCTGGGGGGCAGCATACCTGAGCTCCTACGAGCAGTACTTC. It translates to CATSRTWGAAYLSSYEQYF.

V usage is TRBV9 and J usage is TRBJ2-3; 7 nucleotides match TRBD1. The CDR3 has 15 residues. Per the germline V gene, CDR1 is SGDLS and CDR2 is YYNGEE. J gave up 5 bases and V 0 bases, and 6 bases lay outside the gene matches. CDR3 nucleotide sequence: TGTGCCAGCAGCGTAGGGGCGACAGGGAAAGATACGCAGTATTTT. Translation: CASSVGATGKDTQYF.

The chain has TRBV4-3 and TRBJ1-2; possibly TRBD1 for D (6 bases). The CDR3 extends over 15 amino acids. Trimming removed 0 bases from V and 4 bases from J, with 12 bases in between. Germline CDR1 is LGHNA and CDR2 is YSLEER. The CDR3 region is CASSQDQGQPYGYTF. CDR3 coding DNA: TGCGCCAGCAGCCAAGATCAGGGGCAGCCCTATGGCTACACCTTC.

The rearrangement joins TRBV6-5 to TRBJ2-3; maybe TRBD1 (6 bases). Germline V CDR1 and CDR2: MNHEY, SVGAGI. The CDR3 covers 13 residues. Trimming stripped 4 bases from V and 5 bases from J, with 10 bases between. The CDR3: CASSWGPGDTQYF. CDR3 DNA: TGTGCCAGCAGTTGGGGGCCGGGAGATACGCAGTATTTT.